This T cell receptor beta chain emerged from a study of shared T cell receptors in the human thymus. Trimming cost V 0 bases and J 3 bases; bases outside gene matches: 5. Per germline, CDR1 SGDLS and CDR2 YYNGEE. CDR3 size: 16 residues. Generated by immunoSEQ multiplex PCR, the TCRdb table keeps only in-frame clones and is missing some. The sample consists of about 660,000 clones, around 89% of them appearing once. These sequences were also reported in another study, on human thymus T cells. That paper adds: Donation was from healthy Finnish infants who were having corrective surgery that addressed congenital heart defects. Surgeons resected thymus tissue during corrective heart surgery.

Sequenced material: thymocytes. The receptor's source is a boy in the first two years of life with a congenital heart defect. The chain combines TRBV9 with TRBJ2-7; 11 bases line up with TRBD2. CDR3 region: CASSVAGTSGYYEQYF. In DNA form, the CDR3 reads TGTGCCAGCAGCGTAGCGGGGACTAGCGGATACTACGAGCAGTACTTC.